The 9 T cell receptor beta chains listed next were all sequenced from one sample in a study of Ad26.COV2.S vaccination and SARS-CoV-2 variants. Treatment of the sample: around 19 received Ad26.COV2.S at low or high dose, single or two shots; 5 received placebo; per-sample allocation not given. On day 63 after the first injection, vaccine and placebo recipients gave samples. The assay was immunoSEQ multiplex PCR, and TCRdb's table has in-frame clones only and misses some. The table includes roughly 390,000 clones, about 85% detected once. The source material was peripheral blood, sampled in a trial of Ad26.COV2.S vaccine versus placebo. The receptors here all came from a person aged 18-60 years who received the Ad26.COV2.S COVID-19 vaccine or a placebo.

The chain carries TRBV6-5 and TRBJ1-6; 8 bases fit TRBD1. The CDR3 covers 15 residues. V was pared by 8 bases and J by 5 bases, with 8 bases of the junction left unmatched. CDR1 MNHEY and CDR2 SVGAGI come from the germline V gene. This CDR3 reads CASFDRGENNSPLHF. The DNA for the CDR3 is TGTGCCAGCTTCGACAGGGGAGAAAATAATTCACCCCTCCACTTT.

CDR3 DNA: TGCGCCAGCAGCTTGGCTGCGTTCAGCCAAGAGACCCAGTACTTC. Amino acid sequence: CASSLAAFSQETQYF. The rearrangement uses TRBV5-1 and TRBJ2-5, with D unresolved. The CDR3 is made up of 15 amino acids. Deletions cut 0 bases from V and 1 base from J, with 10 bases between. CDR1 is SGHRS, CDR2 YFSETQ, per germline.

The chain has TRBV4-1 and TRBJ2-7, with 7 bases fitting TRBD2. Trimming removed 1 base from V and 3 bases from J; junction bases left unmatched: 6. The CDR3 is 15 amino acids. Germline-derived CDR1 and CDR2 are MGHRA and YSYEKL. For the CDR3, the DNA is TGCGCCAGCAGCCAAGTGGGAGGGGAGGTCTACGAGCAGTACTTC. It translates to CASSQVGGEVYEQYF.

The chain links TRBV6-5 to TRBJ1-2; D unclear. Between the trimmed V and J ends, which lost 6 bases and 2 bases, there was a span of 10 bases. The CDR3 contains 13 residues. In germline, CDR1 is MNHEY, CDR2 SVGAGI. The CDR3 reads CASRGWVNYGYTF. CDR3 DNA: TGTGCCAGCAGGGGTTGGGTGAACTATGGCTACACCTTC.

V usage is TRBV7-9 and J usage is TRBJ2-1; no clear D gene. Germline V CDR1 and CDR2: SEHNR, FQNEAQ (reference sequence). Trimming shortened V by 3 bases and J by 5 bases, and 17 bases separated the two germline ends. The length of the CDR3 is 16 residues. CDR3 sequence: CASSFPSNPLHNEQFF. As DNA, the CDR3 is TGTGCCAGCAGCTTCCCTAGTAACCCCCTCCACAATGAGCAGTTCTTC.

V and J are TRBV7-6 and TRBJ1-1; tentatively, D is TRBD1 (6 bases). The length of the CDR3 is 15 residues. Trimming shortened V by 1 base and J by 7 bases, and 16 bases separated the two germline ends. Looked up from germline, CDR1 is SGHVS and CDR2 is FNYEAQ. CDR3 residues: CASSLDRAGYGEAFF. For the CDR3, the DNA is TGTGCCAGCAGCTTAGACAGGGCGGGGTATGGTGAAGCTTTCTTT.

V usage is TRBV11-2 and J usage is TRBJ2-1; 8 nucleotides line up with TRBD1. This CDR3 is 17 amino acids long. J gave up 9 bases and V 4 bases, and 17 bases lay outside the gene matches. Per germline, CDR1 SGHAT and CDR2 FQNNGV. CDR3 protein: CASSSFPLQGADGEQFF. In DNA, the CDR3 is TGTGCCAGCAGCTCATTTCCGTTGCAGGGGGCGGATGGTGAGCAGTTCTTC.

The CDR3: CASSLGLAGNGGNEQFF. CDR3 in DNA: TGCGCCAGCAGCTTAGGACTAGCGGGGAACGGAGGCAATGAGCAGTTCTTC. The rearrangement joins TRBV5-1 to TRBJ2-1; 12 bases line up with TRBD2. Germline V gives CDR1 SGHRS, CDR2 YFSETQ. CDR3 length equals 17 residues. Trimming took 2 bases from V and 6 from J; bases not matched to a gene: 9.

The sample holds one count of this clone. The rearrangement uses TRBV7-9 and TRBJ2-7, with 10 nucleotides matching TRBD1. The trim removed 7 bases at V and 2 bases at J, leaving 8 bases unmatched. Per germline, CDR1 SEHNR and CDR2 FQNEAQ (reference sequence). This CDR3 has 15 residues. CDR3: CASTRGGTGAYEQYF. The DNA of the CDR3 is TGTGCCAGCACCCGGGGGGGGACAGGGGCCTACGAGCAGTACTTC.